Shown below are 26 T cell receptor beta chains from a single sample sequenced in a study of blood T cell repertoires in COVID-19. The repertoire was sequenced with immunoSEQ multiplex PCR; TCRdb's copy has only in-frame clones and lacks some. The sample lists fewer than 200,000 clones, roughly nine tenths occurring once. The sequencing sample was made of peripheral blood. These receptors all stem from a man aged 18 to 30 who had recovered from COVID-19.

The V and J genes are TRBV6-4 and TRBJ1-1; TRBD1 is a possible D gene (5 bases). The CDR3 has 11 residues. Germline-derived CDR1 and CDR2 are MRHNA and SNTAGT. CDR3 amino acids: CAWGDGAEAFF. The CDR3 DNA sequence: TGTGCTTGGGGGGACGGCGCTGAAGCTTTCTTT.

The chain uses TRBV18 and TRBJ2-4, with TRBD1 as a possible D gene (6 bases). V was clipped by 3 bases and J by 5 bases, with 14 bases between them. The CDR3 runs 15 residues. Germline CDR1 and CDR2: KGHSH and LQKENI. The CDR3 nucleotides are TGTGCCAGCTCACCTAAGAGGACAGACCAAAACATTCAGTACTTC. The encoded protein is CASSPKRTDQNIQYF.

V gene TRBV5-6 combines with J gene TRBJ1-5; no clear D. This CDR3 comprises 16 residues. Looked up from germline, CDR1 is SGHDT and CDR2 is YYEEEE. The V end was cut by 0 bases, the J end by 2 bases, with 12 bases between. CDR3 DNA sequence: TGTGCCAGCAGCTTGGGGGAGGTGGGTCGCAATCAGCCCCAGCATTTT. It codes for CASSLGEVGRNQPQHF.

This CDR3 is CASSFGGQGWDEQYF. The CDR3 DNA follows: TGTGCCAGCAGCTTTGGCGGACAGGGGTGGGACGAGCAGTACTTC. This chain uses TRBV5-8 with TRBJ2-7, with 9 bases aligning to TRBD1. The CDR3 length is 15 residues. V lost 2 bases to trimming and J lost 5 bases; unmatched junction nucleotides: 8. Per the germline V gene, CDR1 is SGHTS and CDR2 is YDEGEE.

J is TRBJ1-6 and V is TRBV9, with a weak D call TRBD1 (5 bases). This CDR3 contains 14 residues. V lost 0 bases and J lost 9, with 10 bases in between. Germline V gene lookup returns CDR1 SGDLS and CDR2 YYNGEE. The CDR3 loop is CASSVDRTVSPLHF. As DNA, the CDR3 is TGTGCCAGCAGCGTAGACAGGACGGTTTCACCCCTCCACTTT.

The chain couples TRBV5-6 to TRBJ1-5, with D perhaps matching TRBD1 (5 bases). Germline values: CDR1 SGHDT, CDR2 YYEEEE. The CDR3 sequence is 13 residues long. Trimming cost V 3 bases and J 3 bases, with 7 bases left between them. The CDR3 sequence is CASSSGFNQPQHF. The CDR3 DNA reads as TGTGCCAGCAGCTCAGGGTTCAATCAGCCCCAGCATTTT.

The rearrangement links TRBV6-5 to TRBJ2-7; 8 nucleotides match TRBD1. This CDR3 is built from 15 residues. The germline CDR1 and CDR2 sequences are MNHEY and SVGAGI. The trim removed 6 bases at V and 4 bases at J, leaving 11 bases unmatched. The CDR3 region is CASRAGQGFFYEQYF. DNA of the CDR3: TGTGCCAGCAGGGCCGGACAGGGATTTTTTTACGAGCAGTACTTC.

The chain couples TRBV29-1 to TRBJ2-3, with a weak D call TRBD1 (6 bases). V was trimmed by 6 bases and J by 0 bases, leaving 10 bases between them. Per the germline V gene, CDR1 is SQVTM and CDR2 is ANQGSEA. The CDR3 covers 13 residues. The CDR3 sequence is CSVAGVSTDTQYF. The CDR3 nucleotides are TGCAGCGTCGCAGGGGTTAGCACAGATACGCAGTATTTT.

The V and J genes are TRBV7-2 and TRBJ1-6; 7 bases fit TRBD1. CDR3 length: 14 residues. Trimming took 3 bases from V and 10 from J; bases not matched to a gene: 6. Germline assignment: CDR1 SGHTA and CDR2 FQGNSA. The CDR3 DNA reads TGTGCCAGCAGCTTTCCCAGGGGGGAATCACCCCTCCACTTT. Protein: CASSFPRGESPLHF.

The chain employs TRBV7-9 and TRBJ1-1; D might be TRBD1 (6 bases). The CDR3 loop spans 14 amino acids. With 2 bases removed from V and 2 bases from J, the gap between germline ends came to 9 bases. Germline V gene data show CDR1 as SEHNR and CDR2 as FQNEAQ (reference sequence). The CDR3 sequence is CASSLSQGNTEAFF. The CDR3 DNA follows: TGTGCCAGCAGCTTATCACAGGGAAACACTGAAGCTTTCTTT.

This clone was seen only once. This chain links TRBV4-1 with TRBJ1-5, with D maybe TRBD1 (5 bases). V shed 5 bases and J shed 4 bases, with 15 bases lying between them. CDR1 and CDR2 (germline): MGHRA, YSYEKL. The length of the CDR3 is 15 residues. This CDR3 reads CASSAGGGVNQPQHF. The CDR3 DNA sequence: TGCGCCAGCAGCGCCGGGGGAGGGGTAAATCAGCCCCAGCATTTT.

This chain connects TRBV3-1 (or the pseudogene TRBV3-2) to TRBJ1-2; perhaps TRBD1 as D (6 bases). V lost 1 base and J lost 6, with 21 bases in between. Germline V gene data show CDR1 as LGHDT and CDR2 as YNNKEL (reference sequence). The length of the CDR3 is 17 residues. In DNA form, the CDR3 reads TGTGCCAGCAGCCAAGGCCCAGGACAGTTTATAGGGGATGGCTACACCTTC. This sequence encodes CASSQGPGQFIGDGYTF.

The chain joins TRBV7-2 to TRBJ1-1; TRBD1 matches 8 bases. CDR3 length equals 13 residues. V lost 3 bases and J lost 4; bases outside the gene matches: 1. The germline gives CDR1 SGHTA, CDR2 FQGNSA. The CDR3 nucleotides read TGTGCCAGCAGCTTCGACAGGGGCACTGAAGCTTTCTTT. This codes for CASSFDRGTEAFF.

This chain uses TRBV28 with TRBJ2-2, with TRBD2 as a possible D gene (6 bases). The germline gives CDR1 MDHEN, CDR2 SYDVKM. V was cut by 5 bases and J by 6 bases, with 13 bases left in between. The CDR3 contains 14 residues. Here the CDR3 DNA reads TGTGCCAGCAGTCTTCAGCGGGCCGCCGGGGAGCTGTTTTTT. Its translation: CASSLQRAAGELFF. The full variable domain, in which reference TRBV28 and TRBJ2-2 provide the parts outside the CDR3, is DVKVTQSSRYLVKRTGEKVFLECVQDMDHENMFWYRQDPGLGLRLIYFSYDVKMKEKGDIPEGYSVSREKKERFSLILESASTNQTSMYLCASSLQRAAGELFFGEGSRLTVL.

The chain uses TRBV5-6 and TRBJ1-2; possible D gene TRBD1, 5 bases. Germline CDR1 reads SGHDT; CDR2 reads YYEEEE. The V and J ends lost 4 bases and 4 bases respectively, with 11 bases between them. The CDR3 is 13 amino acids. The CDR3 sequence: CASSPGHLYGYTF. CDR3 bases: TGTGCCAGCAGCCCTGGACACCTCTATGGCTACACCTTC.

The chain recombines TRBV11-3 with TRBJ2-1; D is unclear. Trimming took off 1 base at V and 0 bases at J, with 13 bases between the two ends. CDR3 length: 17 amino acids. Germline V gene data show CDR1 as SGHNT and CDR2 as YENEEA. CDR3 DNA: TGTGCCAGCAGCTTAGTTAGTGGTCGAGCCTCCTACAATGAGCAGTTCTTC. This gives the protein CASSLVSGRASYNEQFF.

A few counts support this clone. The chain uses TRBV5-8 and TRBJ1-1, with 10 bases aligning to TRBD1. Germline V gene sequence: CDR1 SGHTS, CDR2 YDEGEE. This CDR3 is 15 amino acids long. J was trimmed by 6 bases and V by 4 bases; bases with no gene match: 9. Here the CDR3 reads CASSLGQGYEPEAFF. CDR3 DNA sequence: TGTGCCAGCAGCCTGGGACAGGGGTACGAGCCTGAAGCTTTCTTT.

The chain uses TRBV7-9 and TRBJ2-2, with no clear D. V was shortened by 0 bases and J by 6 bases, with 11 bases between the two germline ends. The CDR3 has 15 amino acids. Germline CDR1 is SEHNR and CDR2 is FQNEAQ (reference sequence). CDR3 nucleotides: TGTGCCAGCAGCTTAGCCACCCCGGCGGCCGGGGAGCTGTTTTTT. Amino acids: CASSLATPAAGELFF.

This clone was seen only a few times. The genes are TRBV19 and TRBJ2-5, with D possibly TRBD1 on 6 matching bases. Trimming took off 4 bases at V and 5 bases at J, with 8 bases between the two ends. The CDR3 length is 12 residues. Per the germline V gene, CDR1 is LNHDA and CDR2 is SQIVND (reference sequence). The CDR3 nucleotides read TGTGCCAGTAGTACCACAGGGGAGACCCAGTACTTC. Amino acids: CASSTTGETQYF. Based on the CDR3 plus reference TRBV19 and TRBJ2-5, the full variable domain is DGGITQSPKYLFRKEGQNVTLSCEQNLNHDAMYWYRQDPGQGLRLIYYSQIVNDFQKGDIAEGYSVSREKKESFPLTVTSAQKNPTAFYLCASSTTGETQYFGPGTRLLVL.

In DNA, the CDR3 is TGTGCCAGCAGGATCGGGACAGTCGATCAGCCCCAGCATTTT. This gives the protein CASRIGTVDQPQHF. The rearrangement uses TRBV6-5 and TRBJ1-5; TRBD1 aligns across 7 bases. CDR3 length: 14 amino acids. Trimming at V came to 6 bases and at J to 5 bases, leaving 7 bases not matched to a gene. Looked up from germline, CDR1 is MNHEY and CDR2 is SVGAGI.

The chain is built from TRBV28 and TRBJ1-3; D gene unclear. This CDR3 is 15 amino acids long. Germline lookup yields CDR1 MDHEN and CDR2 SYDVKM. With 4 bases removed from V and 4 bases from J, the gap between germline ends came to 14 bases. The CDR3 bases are TGTGCCAGCAGTTCTAACCCTGTCAGGGGAAACACCATATATTTT. It encodes CASSSNPVRGNTIYF.

The genes are TRBV7-2 and TRBJ2-5, with 7 bases matching TRBD1. CDR1 is SGHTA and CDR2 is FQGNSA in the germline V gene. CDR3 length: 13 amino acids. With V trimmed by 8 bases and J by 4 bases, 7 bases remained unmatched. As DNA, the CDR3 is TGTGCCAGCTCAAACCGGGACAGAGAGACCCAGTACTTC. It translates to CASSNRDRETQYF.

V and J are TRBV11-2 and TRBJ2-1, with D tentatively TRBD1 (5 bases). Germline V gene lookup returns CDR1 SGHAT and CDR2 FQNNGV. Trimming shortened V by 5 bases and J by 9 bases, and 14 bases separated the two germline ends. This CDR3 contains 13 residues. The CDR3 nucleotides are TGTGCCAGCAGCCTTGTGGGCCAGGGTGAGCAGTTCTTC. Encoded protein: CASSLVGQGEQFF.

The rearrangement uses TRBV6-5 and TRBJ1-2; 9 bases line up with TRBD1. Germline loops: CDR1 MNHEY, CDR2 SVGAGI. The CDR3 sequence is 12 residues long. The J segment lost 8 bases and the V segment lost 5 bases, leaving 3 bases of the junction unmatched. CDR3 sequence: CASSPTGGGYTF. In nucleotides, the CDR3 is TGTGCCAGCAGTCCGACAGGGGGAGGCTACACCTTC.

The rearrangement links TRBV5-1 to TRBJ2-2, with a possible D match to TRBD1 (5 bases). Trimming pared 5 bases from V and 3 bases from J, leaving 11 bases between. CDR1 SGHRS and CDR2 YFSETQ come from the germline V gene. The CDR3 length is 14 residues. This CDR3 is CASRKGRDTGELFF. The CDR3 DNA follows: TGCGCCAGCAGAAAAGGCAGGGACACCGGGGAGCTGTTTTTT.

The count of this clone is one. The CDR3 DNA follows: TGTGCCTGGAGGGGAGTTGCAGATACGCAGTATTTT. This translates into CAWRGVADTQYF. The chain couples TRBV30 to TRBJ2-3; perhaps TRBD2 as D (5 bases). Trimming left V 3 bases short and J 4 bases short, with 8 bases between. The germline CDR1 and CDR2 sequences are GTSNPN and SVGIG (reference sequence). The CDR3 is made up of 12 amino acids.